This TCR beta chain was documented in a study of blood T cell repertoires in COVID-19. Per the original methods: It was from reference gene primer amplification that nucleated cell counts were estimated. Assay: immunoSEQ multiplex PCR; the TCRdb copy retains only in-frame clones and omits some. That table furnishes V, J and clone size, whereas the DNA furnished D and trimming. This sample has roughly 350,000 clones, with roughly 89% found just once. This CDR3 spans 16 amino acids. Germline V gene lookup returns CDR1 MNHEY and CDR2 SMNVEV (reference sequence). The J segment lost 5 bases and the V segment lost 6 bases, leaving 11 bases of the junction unmatched.

Source material: peripheral blood. This clonotype originated in a woman aged 18-29 years who had recovered from COVID-19. V and J are TRBV27 and TRBJ2-2, with 8 bases that match TRBD2. CDR3: CASSPPSGGETGELFF. DNA of the CDR3: TGTGCCAGCAGCCCCCCGTCGGGAGGGGAAACCGGGGAGCTGTTTTTT.